This passage covers 2 T cell receptor beta chains from one sample sequenced in a study of blood T cell repertoires in COVID-19. This table comes from immunoSEQ multiplex PCR, and its TCRdb copy is limited to in-frame clones, with some not included. The repertoire consists of just over 300,000 clones, with more than 75% occurring once and the leading ten covering about 4.2%. The sample comprised PBMCs or T cells enriched from blood (not recorded which). The receptors come from a man aged 25-45 years who had recovered from COVID-19.

The genes are TRBV19 and TRBJ1-4; 7 nucleotides match TRBD1. Germline V gene sequence: CDR1 LNHDA, CDR2 SQIVND (reference sequence). Trimming at V came to 5 bases and at J to 1 base, leaving 10 bases not matched to a gene. The CDR3 runs to 17 residues. CDR3 nucleotide sequence: TGTGCCAGTAGTCAACGGACAGGAATCGAAACTAATGAAAAACTGTTTTTT. Translation gives CASSQRTGIETNEKLFF.

The gene calls are TRBV5-5 and TRBJ2-2, with D hard to call. V lost 0 bases to trimming and J lost 8 bases, with 8 bases between them. The CDR3 length is 13 residues. Germline V gene lookup returns CDR1 SGHKS and CDR2 YYEKEE (reference sequence). The CDR3 protein is CASSLEARGELFF. The CDR3 DNA is TGTGCCAGCAGCTTGGAGGCGAGGGGGGAGCTGTTTTTT.